These 10 T cell receptor beta chains came from one sample sequenced in a study of blood T cells in healthy people across ages. Primers used in a second PCR of roughly 7 to 12 cycles were a sample-barcoded 5' primer and a J-beta primer mix. TCRdb analysed the 5' RACE reads with MiXCR anew, one entry per CDR3 protein. The sample has 850,000 to 950,000 distinct CDR3 sequences, 29% seen once. Sequencing used blood. All receptors derive from a woman aged 80 or older in good health.

This clonotype appeared a single time. This could be a read error, since a much larger clone is one nucleotide away. V is TRBV12-3 or TRBV12-4 and J is TRBJ1-1, with D unclear. The ends were cut back, 2 bases at V and 7 bases at J, with 20 bases in the middle. The CDR3 length is 16 residues. CDR3 amino acids: CASSLRETLTYIEAFF. The CDR3 DNA reads TGTGCCAGCAGTTTAAGGGAAACGTTGACCTACATTGAAGCTTTCTTT.

The rearrangement links TRBV20-1 to TRBJ2-3; TRBD2 agrees at 8 bases. From germline, CDR1 is DFQATT and CDR2 SNEGSKA (reference sequence). The CDR3 has 15 residues. The V segment lost 6 bases and the J segment 0 bases; nucleotides outside the gene matches: 8. Written as DNA, the CDR3 is TGCAGTGCAACTACTAGCGGAGCTAGCACAGATACGCAGTATTTT. It translates to CSATTSGASTDTQYF.

This clonotype was seen a handful of times. This may be a read error: a much more frequent sequence differs by one nucleotide. The chain has TRBV5-1 and TRBJ2-1; 11 positions agree with TRBD2. The J call could be wrong; TRBJ2-7 is a better fit for the DNA end. Germline V gene lookup returns CDR1 SGHRS and CDR2 YFSETQ. This CDR3 region has 17 residues. CDR3 DNA sequence: TGCGCCAGCAGCTTGAGTTCGACTAGCGGGGTAACCAATGAGCAGTACTTC. Protein product: CASSLSSTSGVTNEQYF.

This chain joins TRBV21-1 and TRBJ2-5; the table gives TRBD1 as D, unverified against the DNA. The J call could be wrong; TRBJ2-7 is a better fit for the DNA end. TRBV21-1 is reported as a pseudogene. The CDR3 has 15 amino acids. CDR3: CAGSLRQGGSYEQYF. DNA for the CDR3: TGTGCCGGCAGCCTTAGACAGGGGGGTTCCTACGAGCAGTACTTC.

The genes are TRBV6-1 and TRBJ2-7, with D perhaps matching TRBD2 (5 bases). This CDR3 has 14 amino acids. Germline CDR1 and CDR2: MNHNS and SASEGT. Trimming shortened V by 5 bases and J by 3 bases, and 14 bases separated the two germline ends. The CDR3 DNA follows: TGTGCCAGCAGTTGGACGGGGTCAAACTACGAGCAGTACTTC. Translation: CASSWTGSNYEQYF.

The chain recombines TRBV19 with TRBJ1-5; D unresolved. Germline CDR1 LNHDA, CDR2 SQIVND (reference sequence). Trimming removed 2 bases at V and 2 bases at J, with 7 bases between. CDR3 size: 14 residues. CDR3 sequence reads: CASSISRGNQPQHF. The DNA for the CDR3 is TGTGCCAGTAGTATAAGTCGGGGCAATCAGCCCCAGCATTTT.

This chain joins TRBV4-1 and TRBJ2-7; no clear D gene. CDR1 and CDR2 (germline): MGHRA, YSYEKL. The CDR3 length is 14 residues. The V end was cut by 4 bases, the J end by 2 bases, with 12 bases between. The DNA for the CDR3 is TGCGCCAGCAGCCGAGTACCTGGGACCTACGAGCAGTACTTC. This sequence encodes CASSRVPGTYEQYF.

This chain links TRBV6-2 or TRBV6-3 with TRBJ1-1; D may be TRBD1 (5 bases). This CDR3 comprises 15 residues. V lost 0 bases, J lost 4 bases, and 12 bases lay in between. Germline V lookup: CDR1 MNHEY, CDR2 SVGEGT. CDR3 sequence (DNA): TGTGCCAGCAGTTACTCCGAAGAGGGGCCCACTGAAGCTTTCTTT. Protein sequence: CASSYSEEGPTEAFF.

The chain couples TRBV27 to TRBJ1-5, with a tentative D call TRBD1 (6 bases). Between the trimmed V and J ends, which lost 9 bases and 0 bases, there was a span of 15 bases. CDR3 size: 15 residues. Germline V lookup: CDR1 MNHEY, CDR2 SMNVEV (reference sequence). DNA of the CDR3: TGTGCCAGTAGTAGACAGGCTAGTAGCAATCAGCCCCAGCATTTT. The encoded protein is CASSRQASSNQPQHF.

About this clonotype itself: One end of the junction is discordant with germline, which a read error may explain. The chain recombines TRBV20-1 with TRBJ2-2; 10 bases agree with TRBD1. Germline assignment: CDR1 DFQATT and CDR2 SNEGSKA (reference sequence). The CDR3 loop spans 15 amino acids. The CDR3 coding sequence is TGCAGTGTTAGACAGGGGGCGCGTATCACCGGGGAGCTGTTTTTT. This gives the protein CSVRQGARITGELFF.